This T cell receptor beta chain was recovered during a study of T cells in Graves' hyperthyroidism and ophthalmopathy. Background on the study: Blood was drawn when the patient was first diagnosed and still untreated. Study-wide results and limits: Median prediction lead before ophthalmopathy onset was 5.5 to 7 months with the model.

There were TCR beta CDR3 regions amplified from RNA transcripts. The HTBI set primed first-round TCR CDR3 RT-PCR. TCRdb passed the multiplex PCR reads through MiXCR, listing each CDR3 protein once. The repertoire includes approximately 590,000 distinct CDR3 sequences, 15% to 19% of them detected once, and under 8% sits in the top ten. Worth noting for this clonotype: As yet, its antigen is unknown.

An absence of ophthalmopathy progression within 18 months meant stable Graves' hyperthyroidism. The diagnoses drew upon clinical symptoms, serum thyroxine and TRAb, thyroid ultrasound and orbital computed tomography. V lost 0 bases and J lost 5, with 17 bases in between. CDR3 length equals 16 residues. Germline V lookup: CDR1 SGHRS, CDR2 YFSETQ. The sample consisted of blood. The receptor's source is a woman aged 30 to 39 with Graves' hyperthyroidism. V is TRBV5-1 and J is TRBJ1-2; D possibly corresponds to TRBD1 (6 bases). CDR3 in DNA: TGCGCCAGCAGCTTGGGATGGGGGGGGCTCCGTTATGGCTACACCTTC. Its translation is CASSLGWGGLRYGYTF.